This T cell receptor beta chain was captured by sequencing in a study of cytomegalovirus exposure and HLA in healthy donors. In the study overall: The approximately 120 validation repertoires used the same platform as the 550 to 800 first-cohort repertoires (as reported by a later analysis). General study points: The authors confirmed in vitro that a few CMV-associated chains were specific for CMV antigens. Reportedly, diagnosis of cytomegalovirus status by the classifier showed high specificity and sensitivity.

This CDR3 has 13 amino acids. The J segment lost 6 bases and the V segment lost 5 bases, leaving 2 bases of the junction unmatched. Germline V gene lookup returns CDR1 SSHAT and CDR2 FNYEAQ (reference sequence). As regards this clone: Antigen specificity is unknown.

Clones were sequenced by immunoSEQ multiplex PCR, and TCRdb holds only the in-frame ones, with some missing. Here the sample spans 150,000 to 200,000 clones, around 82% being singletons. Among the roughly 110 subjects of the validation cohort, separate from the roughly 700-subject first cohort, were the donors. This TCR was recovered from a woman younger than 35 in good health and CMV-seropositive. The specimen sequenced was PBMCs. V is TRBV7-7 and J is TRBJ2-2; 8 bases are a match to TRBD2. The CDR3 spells CASSPGGAGELFF. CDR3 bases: TGTGCCAGCAGCCCCGGGGGGGCCGGGGAGCTGTTTTTT. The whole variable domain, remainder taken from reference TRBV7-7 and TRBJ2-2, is GAGVSQSPRYKVTKRGQDVTLRCDPISSHATLYWYQQALGQGPEFLTYFNYEAQPDKSGLPSDRFSAERPEGSISTLTIQRTEQRDSAMYRCASSPGGAGELFFGEGSRLTVL.